This TCR beta chain was identified during a study of vaccination effects on CD4 cells after COVID-19 (dated by TCRdb to between 2021 and 2024). The study in broad terms: Post-vaccine samples across the study were collected a median of 72 days after the second dose, with a range of 14 to 241. The study compared SARS-CoV-2 spike-specific CD4+ TCR repertoires before and after mRNA vaccination in COVID-19 convalescent patients and infection-naive vaccine recipients. Altogether, some ten COVID-19 convalescent patients and several SARS-CoV-2-naive healthy vaccine recipients made up the full study. Cultures from other donors in the study were sequenced with the Oncomine TCR Beta short-read assay on an Illumina iSeq 100.

To identify antigen-specific CD4+ T cell clonotypes by their expansion, the ViraFEST assay first stimulated PBMC with viral peptide pools and then applied TCR sequencing. After approximately 11 days of culture, CD4+ T cells were isolated with the EasySep CD4+ T cell isolation kit. Two doses of either the BNT162b2 or the mRNA-1273 mRNA SARS-CoV-2 vaccine were administered to participants. None of the healthy vaccine recipients had a prior SARS-CoV-2 infection, which was confirmed by nucleocapsid antibody tests that came back negative both before and after vaccination. Each well held around 2 million PBMC cultured in IMDM containing around 5.1% human AB serum, around 9.3 IU/ml IL-2 and gentamicin, along with about 9.5 ug/ml peptides. Half of the culture medium was replaced with fresh IL-2-containing medium on days 3 and 7. Unless otherwise noted, each peptide stimulation condition was cultured in triplicate wells. PBMC were separated from whole blood using Ficoll-Paque Plus gradient centrifugation and were then either cryopreserved at -140C or used fresh. The overlapping peptide pools covered the spike proteins of SARS-CoV-2 as well as those of the common cold coronaviruses HCoV-NL63, HCoV-OC43 and HCoV-229E. The QIAamp micro DNA kit was used to extract genomic DNA from the cultured CD4+ T cells.

Library preparation used the immunoSEQ multiplex PCR assay. TCR beta CDR3 sequencing was performed on DNA from the cultured, isolated CD4+ T cells. The study's own analysis went as follows. Non-productive TCR sequences were removed and reads were trimmed to the CDR3 region, keeping CDR3s of at least 7 amino acids. Antigen-specific clonotypes were identified with the MANAFEST web app by comparing expansion in peptide wells against reference cultures. For clones to be considered positive, expansion at FDR<0.05 versus reference and all other wells, an odds ratio above 5, and a frequency above 0.1% in two replicate wells were required. A clonotype was called cross-reactive if it was significantly expanded both in SARS-CoV-2 spike wells and in at least one common cold coronavirus spike condition. Using the stringdist R package, CDR3 similarity was measured by Levenshtein distance, and unrooted trees were constructed with ape in R 3.6.1. What TCRdb holds here is the immuneACCESS table cut down to in-frame rearrangements. Part of the clones is not present; checked against another copy, under half of the missing clones reflect an unresolved V gene, and the others are unexplained. Clonal size and the V and J genes are those of that table, whereas D and trimming came from the DNA. For this sample there are about 64,000 clones; around 82% appear just once. The ten largest clones add up to approximately 1.9% of the sample.

What the work shows at the level of the full study, not this receptor alone: The study was limited by a small number of convalescent patients and lacked early post-infection timepoints. Both infection-induced and vaccine-induced clones contracted markedly at late post-vaccination timepoints, which is consistent with waning T cell responses. In healthy vaccine recipients, vaccine-induced clones were almost all SARS-CoV-2 mono-reactive, with only 1 of 255 being cross-reactive with common cold coronaviruses.

Concerning this clone: Its specific antigen is unknown. Per-nucleotide qualities are absent, and no much larger clonotype sits a single base away.

Sequenced material: CD4+ T cells from PBMCs cultured with HCoV-OC43 spike peptides, taken after COVID-19 vaccination. In the paper's terms, the cell subset or site label means: HCoV-OC43 spike overlapping peptide pool stimulation. The sequence derives from a human donor who received a COVID-19 vaccine.

The CDR3 in this case is CASSFWAGDADTQYF. The DNA is as follows: TGCGCCAGCAGCTTTTGGGCGGGGGACGCAGATACGCAGTATTTT. The V and J genes are TRBV5-1 and TRBJ2-3; 7 central bases correspond to TRBD2. From cysteine to phenylalanine, the CDR3 is 15 amino acids long. The entry retains the CDR3 DNA only, 45 bases that are in frame from base 1. Based on the germline V gene, the CDR1 and CDR2 sequences are SGHRS and YFSETQ. V is trimmed back by 2 bases and J by 4 bases, and the junction contains 7 bases that no gene match accounts for.